This T cell receptor (beta chain) was sequenced for a study of T cell responses to AZD1222 COVID-19 vaccine. V was trimmed by 0 bases and J by 4 bases, leaving 9 bases between them. The germline gives CDR1 GTSNPN, CDR2 SVGIG (reference sequence). The CDR3 spans 13 residues. Some clones are missing from TCRdb's copy, which holds only in-frame ones; the method was immunoSEQ multiplex PCR. The repertoire holds 150,000 to 200,000 clones, 85% to 95% seen once, with about 1% in the top ten. Study conclusions and caveats: AZD1222 recipients seropositive at baseline numbered only five or six.

About this clone itself: Its antigen is not identified.

The sample here was peripheral blood, taken 28 days after the second AZD1222 dose. This TCR was recovered from an adult who received the AZD1222 COVID-19 vaccine. This chain links TRBV30 with TRBJ1-1, with a tentative D call TRBD1 (5 bases). The CDR3 is CAWSVQVATEAFF. CDR3 nucleotide sequence: TGTGCCTGGAGTGTACAGGTGGCCACTGAAGCTTTCTTT.